Listed below are T cell receptor beta chains from one sample, sequenced in a study of stem cell transplantation in POMP-related autoinflammatory disease. Repertoires were generated with immunoSEQ multiplex PCR, while TCRdb's copy carries only in-frame clones and drops some. Of roughly 70,000 clones in the sample, roughly 93% are singletons; the top ten hold about 0.66%. This specimen consisted of CD4+ T cells from PBMCs, obtained after stem cell transplantation. The source is a human patient with POMP-related autoinflammation and immune dysregulation (PRAID). Some T cells may be transferred from the graft donor. The CDR3 runs from the conserved cysteine through the conserved F or W. D genes are given only for firm matches. A clone size is listed for some rows: how often the clone was seen (once, few, many), or a class if it is expanded.

TRBJ2-5,TRBV4-1,-,-,TGCGCCAGCAGCCAAAGATTCATTGGGGGGCTAGGCCAAGAGACCCAGTACTTC,CASSQRFIGGLGQETQYF
TRBJ1-6,TRBV19,-,-,TGTGCCAGTAGTATCGCCGAGGGGGATTCACCCCTCCACTTT,CASSIAEGDSPLHF
TRBJ1-1,TRBV5-1,-,-,TGCGCCAGCAGCCTCTCCGGGACACAGAACACTGAAGCTTTCTTT,CASSLSGTQNTEAFF
TRBJ2-3,TRBV27,-,-,TGTGCCAGCAGTTCCCCGGGACTCAGCACAGATACGCAGTATTTT,CASSSPGLSTDTQYF
TRBJ2-1,TRBV15,-,-,-,CATSRDLEREQFF
TRBJ1-1,TRBV20-1,-,-,TGCATCCACAGGAGGAACACTGAAGCTTTCTTT,CIHRRNTEAFF
TRBJ1-1,TRBV6-4,TRBD1,-,TGTGCCAGCCGTCCCCCGGGACAGATGAACACTGAAGCTTTCTTT,CASRPPGQMNTEAFF
TRBJ2-5,TRBV7-9,-,-,TGTGCCAGCAGCTTGCAGGGTGGTCAAGAGACCCAGTACTTC,CASSLQGGQETQYF
TRBJ1-1,TRBV6-5,-,-,TGTGCCAGCAGTTATAGTGGAGTGGAGGGTGAAGCTTTCTTT,CASSYSGVEGEAFF
TRBJ1-2,TRBV28,-,-,TGTGCCAGCAGTCCCCCACTACGCCTCGGCTACACCTTC,CASSPPLRLGYTF
TRBJ2-1,TRBV4-2,TRBD2,-,TGTGCCAGCAGCCTATCGTTACTAGCGGGGTCGTATGAGCAGTTCTTC,CASSLSLLAGSYEQFF
TRBJ1-2,TRBV10-3,-,-,TGTGCCGTACAGGGTACGGCGAACTATGGCTACACCTTC,CAVQGTANYGYTF
TRBJ1-5,TRBV4-1,TRBD1,-,TGCGCCAGCAGCCAAGAGCACAGGGGGTTCGATCAGCCCCAGCATTTT,CASSQEHRGFDQPQHF
TRBJ2-7,TRBV4-1,-,-,TGCGCCAGCAGCCTCAGACAGGGCGGGATCTACGAGCAGTACTTC,CASSLRQGGIYEQYF
TRBJ2-2,TRBV28,-,-,TGTGCCAGCAGTCCGTGGGTTCGCGGGGCGAACACCGGGGAGCTGTTTTTT,CASSPWVRGANTGELFF
TRBJ2-1,TRBV7-9,-,-,TGTGCCAGCAGCTTAGGCGTTACGGGAAATGAGCAGTTCTTC,CASSLGVTGNEQFF
TRBJ2-5,TRBV5-1,-,-,TGCGCCAGCAGCGCCACGACAGGAGAGACCCAGTACTTC,CASSATTGETQYF
TRBJ2-1,TRBV29-1,TRBD2,once,TGCAGCGTGAGGACTAGCGGGGGGGCTGGGGAGCAGTTCTTC,CSVRTSGGAGEQFF
TRBJ2-5,TRBV6-5,TRBD1,few,TGTGCCACCCGTTGGGGACAGTTACAAGAGACCCAGTACTTC,CATRWGQLQETQYF
TRBJ1-1,TRBV10-3,-,-,TGTGCCATCAGTGAGCGGGGGGCAGCATTGAACACTGAAGCTTTCTTT,CAISERGAALNTEAFF
TRBJ2-7,TRBV7-9,-,few,TGTGCCAGCAGCCACTTGGGCTCTGGGGAGCAGTACTTC,CASSHLGSGEQYF
TRBJ1-2,TRBV5-4,-,few,TGTGCCAGCAGCTCGCGTCAGGGGTTTAGCTATGGCTACACCTTC,CASSSRQGFSYGYTF
TRBJ2-7,TRBV5-1,TRBD2,-,TGCGCCAGCAGCTTGGGGTCGACTAGCGGGAGCGCCGAGCAGTACTTC,CASSLGSTSGSAEQYF
TRBJ2-7,TRBV4-1,TRBD2,-,TGCGCCAGCAGCTACGGGCGGGCTAGCGGGAGCGACGAGCAGTACTTC,CASSYGRASGSDEQYF
TRBJ2-6,TRBV7-3,TRBD2,-,TGTGCCAGCAGGTGGCTAGCGGGAGTCGGCTCTGGGGCCAACGTCCTGACTTTC,CASRWLAGVGSGANVLTF
TRBJ1-2,TRBV29-1,TRBD1,-,TGCAGCGTGGCAAACAGGGGAGGCGGCTACACCTTC,CSVANRGGGYTF
TRBJ1-5,TRBV15,-,-,TGTGCCACCAGCAGAGATTTAAGAGGGAGCAATCAGCCCCAGCATTTT,CATSRDLRGSNQPQHF
TRBJ2-7,TRBV7-6,TRBD1,-,TGTGCCAGCAGCCCGACAGGGACCCCCTACGAGCAGTACTTC,CASSPTGTPYEQYF
TRBJ2-2,TRBV24-1,-,-,TGTGCCACCAGTGATTTGGGATCGGCGGGGGCGATCGGGGAGCTGTTTTTT,CATSDLGSAGAIGELFF
TRBJ2-2,TRBV11-2,TRBD2,-,TGTGCCAGCAGCCCGACCGGGACTAGCGTACCGAACACCGGGGAGCTGTTTTTT,CASSPTGTSVPNTGELFF
TRBJ2-6,TRBV29-1,-,medium-sized,TGCAGCGTTGCTTACTCTGGGGCCAACGTCCTGACTTTC,CSVAYSGANVLTF
TRBJ2-5,TRBV6-5,-,-,TGTGCCAGCAGTCCCCTCGCGCTGAAAGAGACCCAGTACTTC,CASSPLALKETQYF
TRBJ1-4,TRBV5-1,TRBD1,-,TGCGCCAGCAGCTTGGCCGCGCGGACAGGGAGTGAAAAACTGTTTTTT,CASSLAARTGSEKLFF
TRBJ1-6,TRBV4-1,-,-,TGCGCCAGCAGCCAAGAGCGGACTTGGTCACCCCTCCACTTT,CASSQERTWSPLHF
TRBJ2-1,TRBV3-1/TRBV3-2,TRBD2,-,TGTGCCAGCAGCCTCGGGACTAGCAGCGACAATGAGCAGTTCTTC,CASSLGTSSDNEQFF
TRBJ2-1,TRBV27,-,-,TGTGCCAGCAGGAACACTGGCGGTGAGCAGTTCTTC,CASRNTGGEQFF
TRBJ1-6,TRBV6-1,TRBD1,-,TGTGCCAGCAGTGAAGCTGGACAGGGGTATTCACCCCTCCACTTT,CASSEAGQGYSPLHF
TRBJ2-2,TRBV6-4,-,-,TGTGCCAGCAGTGCGCCCTCAAGTGGGGAGCTGTTTTTT,CASSAPSSGELFF
TRBJ1-5,TRBV5-1,-,-,TGCGCCAGCAGCTTGGACGGCAGGGCAAATCAGCCCCAGCATTTT,CASSLDGRANQPQHF
TRBJ2-7,TRBV5-1,-,-,TGCGCCAGCAGCTTGGTAGGGTTCGAGCAGTACTTC,CASSLVGFEQYF
TRBJ2-1,TRBV18,TRBD1,-,TGTGCCAGCTCACCACCTAACTCGGGACAGGGATCGGGTGAGCAGTTCTTC,CASSPPNSGQGSGEQFF
TRBJ2-1,TRBV7-8,-,once,TGTGCCAGCAGTCCGCGGCGGACCGACAATGAGCAGTTCTTC,CASSPRRTDNEQFF
TRBJ2-2,TRBV10-3,TRBD2,-,TGTGCCATCAGTGACGGGGGGACTACAAACACCGGGGAGCTGTTTTTT,CAISDGGTTNTGELFF
TRBJ2-2,TRBV19,TRBD2,-,TGTGCCAGTAGTATCCGGCGGGGGGGCAACACCGGGGAGCTGTTTTTT,CASSIRRGGNTGELFF
TRBJ2-7,TRBV28,TRBD1,-,TGTGCCAGCAGTAACCTTGACAGGGCGGGCTACGAGCAGTACTTC,CASSNLDRAGYEQYF
TRBJ1-1,TRBV19,-,-,TGTGCCAGTAGTATGCCCCCAAATATCAGATTT,CASSMPPNIRF